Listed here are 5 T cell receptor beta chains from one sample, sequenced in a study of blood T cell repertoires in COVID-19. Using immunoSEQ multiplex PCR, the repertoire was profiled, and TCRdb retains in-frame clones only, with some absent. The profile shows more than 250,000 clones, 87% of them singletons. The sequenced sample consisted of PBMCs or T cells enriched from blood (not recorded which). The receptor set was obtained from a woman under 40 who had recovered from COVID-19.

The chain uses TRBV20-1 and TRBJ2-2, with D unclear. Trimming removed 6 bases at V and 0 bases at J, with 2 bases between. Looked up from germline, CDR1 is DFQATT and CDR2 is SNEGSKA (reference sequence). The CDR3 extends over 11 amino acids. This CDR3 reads CSAANTGELFF. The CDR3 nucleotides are TGCAGTGCCGCGAACACCGGGGAGCTGTTTTTT.

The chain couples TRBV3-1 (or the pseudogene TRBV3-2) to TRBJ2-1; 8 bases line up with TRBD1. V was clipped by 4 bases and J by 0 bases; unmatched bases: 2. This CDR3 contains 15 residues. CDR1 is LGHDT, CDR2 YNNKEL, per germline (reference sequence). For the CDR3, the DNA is TGTGCCAGCAGCCGACAGGGGACCTCCTACAATGAGCAGTTCTTC. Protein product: CASSRQGTSYNEQFF.

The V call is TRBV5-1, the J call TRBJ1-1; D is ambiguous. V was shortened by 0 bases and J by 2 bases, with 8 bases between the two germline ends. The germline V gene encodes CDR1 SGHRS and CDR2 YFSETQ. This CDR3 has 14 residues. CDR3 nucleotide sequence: TGCGCCAGCAGCTTGGTAGCCGTCAACACTGAAGCTTTCTTT. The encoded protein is CASSLVAVNTEAFF. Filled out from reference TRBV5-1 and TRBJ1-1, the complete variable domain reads KAGVTQTPRYLIKTRGQQVTLSCSPISGHRSVSWYQQTPGQGLQFLFEYFSETQRNKGNFPGRFSGRQFSNSRSEMNVSTLELGDSALYLCASSLVAVNTEAFFGQGTRLTVV.

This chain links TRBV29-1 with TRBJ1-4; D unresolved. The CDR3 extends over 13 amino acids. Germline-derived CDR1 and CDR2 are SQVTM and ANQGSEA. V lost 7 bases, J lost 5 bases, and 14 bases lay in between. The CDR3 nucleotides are TGCAGCGCCGGGATGGTTTCGAATGAAAAACTGTTTTTT. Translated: CSAGMVSNEKLFF.

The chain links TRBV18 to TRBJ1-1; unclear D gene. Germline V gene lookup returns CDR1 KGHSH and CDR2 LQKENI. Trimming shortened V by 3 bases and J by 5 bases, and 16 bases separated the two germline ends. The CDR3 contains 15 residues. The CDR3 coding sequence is TGTGCCAGCTCACCGATGCGGGATTTGGGGACTGAAGCTTTCTTT. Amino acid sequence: CASSPMRDLGTEAFF.